Following are 17 T cell receptor beta chains from one sample sequenced in a study of cytomegalovirus exposure and HLA in healthy donors. It was with 60 Vbeta and 13 Jbeta primers that the PCR ran. The method was immunoSEQ multiplex PCR; TCRdb's version includes in-frame clones alone and lacks a portion of them. Of about 69,000 clones listed, around 68% are singletons. The sequencing input was PBMCs. These receptors were collected from a woman in her 30s in good health and CMV-seronegative.

The J gene is TRBJ1-2, the V gene TRBV7-6; 7 bases align to TRBD1. CDR3 size: 14 residues. V trimming: 5 bases; J trimming: 6 bases; junction bases outside the gene matches: 9. Germline V gene sequence: CDR1 SGHVS, CDR2 FNYEAQ. The CDR3 reads CASSRTTGADGYTF. The CDR3 nucleotides read TGTGCCAGCAGCCGGACTACAGGGGCTGATGGCTACACCTTC. Filled out from reference TRBV7-6 and TRBJ1-2, the complete variable domain reads GAGVSQSPRYKVTKRGQDVALRCDPISGHVSLYWYRQALGQGPEFLTYFNYEAQQDKSGLPNDRFSAERPEGSISTLTIQRTEQRDSAMYRCASSRTTGADGYTFGSGTRLTVV.

The chain joins TRBV7-9 to TRBJ2-3, with 9 bases matching TRBD1. The length of the CDR3 is 15 residues. Germline CDR1 is SEHNR and CDR2 is FQNEAQ (reference sequence). Trimming took 6 bases from V and 0 from J; bases not matched to a gene: 4. The CDR3 sequence: CASRVGTGSTDTQYF. CDR3 DNA: TGTGCCAGCAGGGTAGGGACAGGGAGCACAGATACGCAGTATTTT.

The chain carries TRBV4-3 and TRBJ2-7; D possibly corresponds to TRBD2 (7 bases). The CDR3 contains 15 residues. Germline V lookup: CDR1 LGHNA, CDR2 YSLEER. Deletions cut 0 bases from V and 4 bases from J, with 13 bases between. The DNA for the CDR3 is TGCGCCAGCAGCCAAGATCGCGGGGGCGGATACGAGCAGTACTTC. This translates into CASSQDRGGGYEQYF.

The rearrangement uses TRBV28 and TRBJ2-1; D ambiguous. The ends were cut back, 4 bases at V and 13 bases at J, with 14 bases in the middle. CDR3 length equals 12 residues. The germline gives CDR1 MDHEN, CDR2 SYDVKM. CDR3 nucleotides: TGTGCCAGCAGTTCTCCCGTTTCCCTACAGTTCTTC. Translated, it gives CASSSPVSLQFF.

J is TRBJ1-1 and V is TRBV7-3, with 8 bases aligning to TRBD1. V was pared by 4 bases and J by 4 bases, with 8 bases of the junction left unmatched. CDR1 and CDR2 from the germline V gene are SGHTA and FQGTGA. The CDR3 length is 15 residues. CDR3 bases: TGTGCCAGCAGCTCGAATCAGGGGGCTAGCACTGAAGCTTTCTTT. As protein: CASSSNQGASTEAFF. The whole variable domain, filled in from reference TRBV7-3 and TRBJ1-1, reads GAGVSQTPSNKVTEKGKYVELRCDPISGHTALYWYRQSLGQGPEFLIYFQGTGAADDSGLPNDRFFAVRPEGSVSTLKIQRTERGDSAVYLCASSSNQGASTEAFFGQGTRLTVV.

This chain links TRBV5-4 with TRBJ2-2; D remains ambiguous. Trimming pared 2 bases from V and 6 bases from J, leaving 8 bases between. CDR3 size: 13 residues. Germline loops: CDR1 SGHNT, CDR2 YYREEE (reference sequence). The CDR3 region has the DNA TGTGCCAGCAGCTTTTCCAGTCCCGGGGAGCTGTTTTTT. It is translated as CASSFSSPGELFF.

For the CDR3, the DNA is TGTGCCAGCTCACCCTACTCACGGACTAGCTCGGCAGATACGCAGTATTTT. This gives the protein CASSPYSRTSSADTQYF. The V and J genes are TRBV18 and TRBJ2-3; 8 bases fit TRBD2. The junction had 12 bases not matched to a gene; V was cut back by 3 bases and J by 4 bases. This CDR3 is built from 17 residues. The germline CDR1 and CDR2 sequences are KGHSH and LQKENI. Full variable domain (missing parts from reference TRBV18 and TRBJ2-3): NAGVMQNPRHLVRRRGQEARLRCSPMKGHSHVYWYRQLPEEGLKFMVYLQKENIIDESGMPKERFSAEFPKEGPSILRIQQVVRGDSAAYFCASSPYSRTSSADTQYFGPGTRLTVL.

Concerning this clone itself: Other DNA sequences from this sample encode an identical CDR3 as well. The J gene is TRBJ1-5, the V gene TRBV27; D is perhaps TRBD1 (6 bases). The CDR3 runs to 14 residues. CDR1 and CDR2 from the germline V gene are MNHEY and SMNVEV (reference sequence). Trimming took 3 bases from V and 6 from J, leaving 12 bases between them. For the CDR3, the DNA is TGTGCCAGCAGTTTCAGGGGCCCCGGTCAGCCCCAGCATTTT. This encodes CASSFRGPGQPQHF.

The chain joins TRBV6-5 to TRBJ1-6, with D tentatively TRBD1 (5 bases). This CDR3 spans 15 amino acids. Trimming stripped 3 bases from V and 7 bases from J, with 13 bases between. Germline-derived CDR1 and CDR2 are MNHEY and SVGAGI. The DNA for the CDR3 is TGTGCCAGCAGTTATAGTAGGGGCTTGAATTCACCCCTCCACTTT. Its translation is CASSYSRGLNSPLHF.

The chain employs TRBV5-1 and TRBJ1-4; D uncertain. CDR3 length equals 15 residues. CDR1 SGHRS and CDR2 YFSETQ come from the germline V gene. Trimming removed 0 bases from V and 6 bases from J, with 12 bases in between. The CDR3 nucleotides read TGCGCCAGCAGCTTGGCCTGGGGAGGAGATGAAAAACTGTTTTTT. This codes for CASSLAWGGDEKLFF. The full variable domain, with the rest looked up from reference TRBV5-1 and TRBJ1-4, is KAGVTQTPRYLIKTRGQQVTLSCSPISGHRSVSWYQQTPGQGLQFLFEYFSETQRNKGNFPGRFSGRQFSNSRSEMNVSTLELGDSALYLCASSLAWGGDEKLFFGSGTQLSVL.

Concerning this clone itself: In this CDR3 the conserved last residue, phenylalanine or tryptophan, is missing, so a read error is likely. CDR3 bases: TGTGCCAGCATGGGGGGGGCTTCCTACGAGCAGTACCTC. It yields the protein CASMGGASYEQYL. The chain has TRBV7-2 and TRBJ2-7; possible D gene TRBD2, 7 bases. This CDR3 spans 13 amino acids. The germline V gene has CDR1 SGHTA and CDR2 FQGNSA. V gave up 7 bases and J gave up 1 base, with 11 bases separating them.

By sample share, this clone is medium-sized (0.01 to 0.1%). The rearrangement joins TRBV6-1 to TRBJ2-7; weak D call: TRBD1 (6 bases). CDR3 length equals 14 residues. Trimming took 7 bases from V and 3 from J, leaving 16 bases between them. Germline V gives CDR1 MNHNS, CDR2 SASEGT. DNA for the CDR3: TGTGCCAGCAAGGACGCAGGGGAAAGCTACGAGCAGTACTTC. It translates to CASKDAGESYEQYF.

The V and J genes are TRBV5-6 and TRBJ2-7; tentative D call: TRBD1 (6 bases). This CDR3 is built from 14 residues. The germline V gene has CDR1 SGHDT and CDR2 YYEEEE. Trimming took off 4 bases at V and 6 bases at J, with 17 bases between the two ends. In DNA form, the CDR3 reads TGTGCCAGCAGCCTCATACAGGGTAGGTTCGAGCAGTACTTC. Amino acid sequence: CASSLIQGRFEQYF.

This clone appeared a few times. The chain has TRBV7-6 and TRBJ1-1, with 7 bases that match TRBD1. The CDR3 sequence is 14 residues long. Germline assignment: CDR1 SGHVS and CDR2 FNYEAQ. Trimming at V came to 3 bases and at J to 2 bases, leaving 3 bases not matched to a gene. This CDR3 reads CASSFRQGNTEAFF. CDR3 coding DNA: TGTGCCAGCAGCTTTAGACAGGGCAACACTGAAGCTTTCTTT.

V and J are TRBV7-9 and TRBJ1-1; D is unclear. The CDR3 covers 11 residues. V shed 2 bases and J shed 10 bases, with 8 bases lying between them. Per germline, CDR1 SEHNR and CDR2 FQNEAQ (reference sequence). CDR3 sequence: CASSLNSVAFF. The CDR3 DNA follows: TGTGCCAGCAGCTTAAACTCGGTAGCTTTCTTT.

The chain uses TRBV6-4 and TRBJ2-3, with 11 nucleotides matching TRBD2. The V gene's germline CDR1 is MRHNA and CDR2 SNTAGT. V lost 2 bases and J lost 6; bases outside the gene matches: 7. CDR3 length: 16 amino acids. CDR3 DNA: TGTGCCAGCAGTGACGGGATTAGCGGGGGGGCTGATACGCAGTATTTT. This gives the protein CASSDGISGGADTQYF.

The chain is built from TRBV11-2 and TRBJ1-2; weak D call: TRBD1 (6 bases). The CDR3 has 16 residues. Germline loops: CDR1 SGHAT, CDR2 FQNNGV. Trimming shortened V by 5 bases and J by 7 bases, and 23 bases separated the two germline ends. CDR3 region: CASSPLRGRGGFGYTF. As DNA, the CDR3 is TGTGCCAGCAGCCCACTTAGGGGGAGGGGGGGATTTGGCTACACCTTC.